This note documents a single T cell receptor beta chain sequence. The data were obtained in a study of blood T cells in healthy people across ages. Between the trimmed V and J ends, which lost 6 bases and 5 bases, there was a span of 13 bases. CDR1 DFQATT and CDR2 SNEGSKA come from the germline V gene (reference sequence). The CDR3 is 12 residues long. For the second PCR, which ran for about 7 to 11 cycles, a sample-barcoded 5' primer and a J-beta primer mix were used. TCRdb recomputed calls from the 5' RACE reads with MiXCR, one row per CDR3 protein. The data hold hundreds of thousands of distinct CDR3 sequences, with roughly 49% observed a single time.

J is TRBJ2-5 and V is TRBV20-1; D is uncertain. The clonotype was recovered from a woman aged 55-70 years in good health. What was sequenced was blood. CDR3 sequence reads: CSASHRPETQYF. CDR3 sequence (DNA): TGCAGTGCCTCCCACCGTCCGGAGACCCAGTACTTC.